This TCR beta chain was identified in a study of T cells and Merkel cell carcinoma outcomes. Study-level findings and limits: Merkel cell carcinoma outcomes were reportedly predicted by repertoire and T-cell density.

Details on this clone: Its antigen is undetermined.

Clones were sequenced by immunoSEQ multiplex PCR, and TCRdb holds only the in-frame ones, with some missing. In the table there are roughly 4,800 clones, about 88% of which are singletons. This clonotype was sampled from a human donor with Merkel cell carcinoma. The sample was tumor tissue from Merkel cell carcinoma.

In nucleotides, the CDR3 is TGTGCCAGTAGTCAAACAGTCTCTGGGGCCAACGTCCTGACTTTC. Translation: CASSQTVSGANVLTF. The rearrangement uses TRBV19 and TRBJ2-6; D gene uncertain. Trimming stripped 5 bases from V and 0 bases from J, with 8 bases between. Germline V lookup: CDR1 LNHDA, CDR2 SQIVND (reference sequence). The CDR3 consists of 15 residues.